The following is a TCR beta chain sequence with its context. Authors' analysis steps: The assay estimated nucleated cells by amplifying reference gene primers. Method: immunoSEQ multiplex PCR; TCRdb's copy keeps in-frame clones and lacks some. The V and J calls and clone size were taken over from that table, and D and trimming were inferred from the DNA. The repertoire includes tens of thousands of clones, 88% of them detected once, and more than 1.1% sits in the top ten. This record comes from a study of blood T cell repertoires in COVID-19. Study-wide background: Samples representing acute and convalescent COVID-19 were sourced from the United States, Italy and Spain. Sources were T cells, B-cell-depleted T cells, or PBMCs; the material itself was cDNA or gDNA.

Trimming cost V 4 bases and J 4 bases, with 17 bases left between them. The length of the CDR3 is 15 residues. Looked up from germline, CDR1 is SGDLS and CDR2 is YYNGEE. The sequenced sample was peripheral blood. The V call is TRBV9, the J call TRBJ1-2; the D is unclear. The receptor was isolated from a human donor in a cohort sampled during active COVID-19. CDR3 sequence reads: CASSPGLGSAYGYTF. The CDR3, as DNA: TGTGCCAGCAGCCCAGGTTTGGGCAGTGCCTATGGCTACACCTTC.